This TCR beta chain emerged from a study of blood T cell repertoires in COVID-19. CDR1 is SGHTA, CDR2 FQGNSA, per germline. CDR3 length: 16 amino acids. With 4 bases clipped from V and 6 bases from J, the junction kept 12 bases outside the gene matches. This clone was detected once. Sequenced by immunoSEQ multiplex PCR; TCRdb stores in-frame clones only, minus some. The sample includes about 250,000 clones, about 89% of them seen just once. The sequence was obtained from a woman in her thirties or forties who had recovered from COVID-19. This chain links TRBV7-2 with TRBJ2-3; 8 bases map to TRBD2. The sample was peripheral blood. The CDR3 coding sequence is TGTGCCAGCAGCTCACCGGGACTAGTGACGTTCGATACGCAGTATTTT. This encodes CASSSPGLVTFDTQYF.